The entry that follows covers one T cell receptor beta chain sequence. An amount of RNA that ranged from roughly 0.45 to 1 ug was reverse transcribed with random hexamers. Amplification of TCR beta CDR3 used immunoSEQ multiplex PCR across 54 Vbeta and 13 Jbeta. Via MiXCR, TCRdb re-called the immunoSEQ multiplex PCR reads, giving one row per CDR3 protein. The data hold about 60,000 distinct CDR3 sequences, with around nine tenths observed a single time. The entry originates in a study of CD8 T cells in Susac syndrome. TEMRA cells were FACS-enriched and CD8+ and CD4+ T cells negatively isolated. Germline CDR1 and CDR2: SGHVS and FNYEAQ. The CDR3 totals 18 residues. Deletions cut 5 bases from V and 5 bases from J, with 28 bases between.

The sequence was collected from a human donor in good health. The sample was CD8+ T cells from PBMCs. This sequence joins TRBV7-6 and TRBJ2-7; D may be TRBD1 (6 bases). The CDR3 sequence: CASSLYSLRPGDGNEQYF. The CDR3 coding sequence is TGTGCCAGCAGCCTTTATTCCTTGCGGCCAGGGGACGGAAACGAGCAGTACTTC.